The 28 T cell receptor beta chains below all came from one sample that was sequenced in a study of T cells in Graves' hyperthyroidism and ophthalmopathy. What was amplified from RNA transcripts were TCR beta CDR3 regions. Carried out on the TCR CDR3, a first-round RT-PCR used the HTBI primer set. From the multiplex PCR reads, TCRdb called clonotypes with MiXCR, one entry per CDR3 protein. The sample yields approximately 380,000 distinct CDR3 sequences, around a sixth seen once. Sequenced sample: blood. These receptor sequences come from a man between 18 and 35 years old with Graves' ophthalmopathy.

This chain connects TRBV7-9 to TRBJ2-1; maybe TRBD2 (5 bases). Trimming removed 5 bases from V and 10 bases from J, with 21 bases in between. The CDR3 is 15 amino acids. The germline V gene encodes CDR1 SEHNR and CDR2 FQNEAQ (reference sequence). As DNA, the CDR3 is TGTGCCAGCAGCCCGTCGGCGAGCGGCCCCTACGAGCAGTTCTTC. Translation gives CASSPSASGPYEQFF.

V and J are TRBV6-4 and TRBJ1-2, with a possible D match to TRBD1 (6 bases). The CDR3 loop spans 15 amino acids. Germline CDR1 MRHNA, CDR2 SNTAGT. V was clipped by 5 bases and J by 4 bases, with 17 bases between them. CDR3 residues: CASSSPGQIPYGYTF. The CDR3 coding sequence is TGTGCCAGCAGTTCCCCCGGACAGATTCCCTATGGCTACACCTTC.

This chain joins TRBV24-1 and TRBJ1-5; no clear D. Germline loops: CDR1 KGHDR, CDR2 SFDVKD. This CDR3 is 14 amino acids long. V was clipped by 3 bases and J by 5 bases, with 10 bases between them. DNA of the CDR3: TGTGCCACCAGTGATACCGGGTCGGATCAGCCCCAGCATTTT. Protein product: CATSDTGSDQPQHF.

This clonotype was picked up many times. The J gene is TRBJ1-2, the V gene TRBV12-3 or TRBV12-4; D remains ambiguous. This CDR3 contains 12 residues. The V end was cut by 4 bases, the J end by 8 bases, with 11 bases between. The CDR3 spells CASSWIVGGYTF. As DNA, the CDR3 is TGTGCCAGCAGTTGGATAGTCGGCGGCTACACCTTC.

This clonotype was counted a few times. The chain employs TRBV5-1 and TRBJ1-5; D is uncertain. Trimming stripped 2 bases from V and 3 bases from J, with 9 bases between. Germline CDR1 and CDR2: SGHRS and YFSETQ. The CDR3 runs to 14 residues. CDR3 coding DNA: TGCGCCAGCAGCTTTTTGGGGAACAATCAGCCCCAGCATTTT. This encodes CASSFLGNNQPQHF. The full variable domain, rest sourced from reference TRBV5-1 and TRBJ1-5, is KAGVTQTPRYLIKTRGQQVTLSCSPISGHRSVSWYQQTPGQGLQFLFEYFSETQRNKGNFPGRFSGRQFSNSRSEMNVSTLELGDSALYLCASSFLGNNQPQHFGDGTRLSIL.

CDR3 DNA: TGTGCCAGCAGCTACCGTTCGACTAGCGGGGGGCGGGGTGAGCAGTTCTTC. Protein sequence: CASSYRSTSGGRGEQFF. J is TRBJ2-1 and V is TRBV7-9, with 13 nucleotides matching TRBD2. The CDR3 contains 17 residues. V lost 4 bases and J lost 9; bases outside the gene matches: 12. Germline V gene lookup returns CDR1 SEHNR and CDR2 FQNEAQ (reference sequence).

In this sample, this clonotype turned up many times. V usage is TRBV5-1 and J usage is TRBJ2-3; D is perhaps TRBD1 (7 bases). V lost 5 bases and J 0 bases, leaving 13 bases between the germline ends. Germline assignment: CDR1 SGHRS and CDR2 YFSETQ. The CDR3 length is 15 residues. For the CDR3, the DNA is TGCGCCAGCAGTATGACAGGGAGGAGCACAGATACGCAGTATTTT. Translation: CASSMTGRSTDTQYF. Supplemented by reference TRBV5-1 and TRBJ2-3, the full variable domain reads KAGVTQTPRYLIKTRGQQVTLSCSPISGHRSVSWYQQTPGQGLQFLFEYFSETQRNKGNFPGRFSGRQFSNSRSEMNVSTLELGDSALYLCASSMTGRSTDTQYFGPGTRLTVL.

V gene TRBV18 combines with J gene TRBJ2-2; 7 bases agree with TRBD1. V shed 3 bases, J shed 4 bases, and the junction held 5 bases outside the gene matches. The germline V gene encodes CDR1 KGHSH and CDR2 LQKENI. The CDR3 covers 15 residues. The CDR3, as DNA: TGTGCCAGCTCACCGGGACAGTCGCCCACCGGGGAGCTGTTTTTT. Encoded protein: CASSPGQSPTGELFF.

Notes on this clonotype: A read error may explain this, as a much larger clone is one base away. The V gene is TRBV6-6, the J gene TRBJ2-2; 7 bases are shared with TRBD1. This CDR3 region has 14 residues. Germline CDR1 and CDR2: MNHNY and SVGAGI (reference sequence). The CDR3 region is CAGSYSGGTGELFF. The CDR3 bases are TGTGCCGGCAGTTACTCAGGGGGCACCGGGGAGCTGTTTTTT.

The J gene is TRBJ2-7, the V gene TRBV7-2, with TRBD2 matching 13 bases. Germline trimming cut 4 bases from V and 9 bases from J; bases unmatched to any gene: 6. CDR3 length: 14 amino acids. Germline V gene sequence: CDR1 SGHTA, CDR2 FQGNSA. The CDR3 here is CASSSGLAGVGQYF. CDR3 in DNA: TGTGCCAGCAGCTCCGGACTAGCGGGGGTTGGGCAGTACTTC.

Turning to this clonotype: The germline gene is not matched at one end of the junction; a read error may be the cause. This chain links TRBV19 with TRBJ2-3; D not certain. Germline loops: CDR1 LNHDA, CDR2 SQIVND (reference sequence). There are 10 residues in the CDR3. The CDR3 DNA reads TGTGCCAGCTCAGGTGATACGCAGGATTTT. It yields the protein CASSGDTQDF.

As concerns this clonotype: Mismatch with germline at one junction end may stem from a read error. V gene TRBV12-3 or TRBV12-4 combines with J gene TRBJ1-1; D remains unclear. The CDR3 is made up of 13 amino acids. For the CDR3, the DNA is TGTGCCAGCAGTTTCAAGTTGAAGACTGAAGCTTTCTTT. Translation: CASSFKLKTEAFF.

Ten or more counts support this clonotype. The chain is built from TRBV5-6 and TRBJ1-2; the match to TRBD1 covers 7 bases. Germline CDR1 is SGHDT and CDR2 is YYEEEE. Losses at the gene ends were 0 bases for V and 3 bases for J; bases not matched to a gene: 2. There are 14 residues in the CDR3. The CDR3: CASSLGQGHYGYTF. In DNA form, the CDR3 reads TGTGCCAGCAGCTTGGGACAGGGCCACTATGGCTACACCTTC.

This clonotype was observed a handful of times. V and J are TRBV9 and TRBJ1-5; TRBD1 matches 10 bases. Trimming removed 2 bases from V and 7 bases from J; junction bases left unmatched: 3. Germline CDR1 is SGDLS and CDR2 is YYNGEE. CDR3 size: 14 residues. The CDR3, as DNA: TGTGCCAGCAGCGTTGGGACAGGGGAGCAGCCCCAGCATTTT. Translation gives CASSVGTGEQPQHF.

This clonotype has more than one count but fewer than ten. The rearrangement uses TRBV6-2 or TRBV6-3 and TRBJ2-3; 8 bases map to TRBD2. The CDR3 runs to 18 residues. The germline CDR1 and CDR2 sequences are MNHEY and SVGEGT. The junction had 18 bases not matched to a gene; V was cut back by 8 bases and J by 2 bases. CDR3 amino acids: CASRENSGAWGTTDTQYF. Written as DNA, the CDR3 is TGTGCCAGCCGTGAGAATAGCGGGGCCTGGGGTACCACAGATACGCAGTATTTT.

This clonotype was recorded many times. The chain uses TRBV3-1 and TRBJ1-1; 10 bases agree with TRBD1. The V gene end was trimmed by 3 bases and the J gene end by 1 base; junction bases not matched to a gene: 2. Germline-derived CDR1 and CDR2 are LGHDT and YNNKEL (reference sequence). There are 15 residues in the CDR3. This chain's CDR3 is CASSHGDRGNTEAFF. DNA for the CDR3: TGTGCCAGCAGCCACGGGGACAGGGGGAACACTGAAGCTTTCTTT.

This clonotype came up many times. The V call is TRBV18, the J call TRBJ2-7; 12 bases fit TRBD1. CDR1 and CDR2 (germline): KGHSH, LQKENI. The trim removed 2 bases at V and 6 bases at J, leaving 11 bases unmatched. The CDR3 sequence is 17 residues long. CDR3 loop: CASSPVPPGQGASEQYF. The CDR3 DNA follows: TGTGCCAGCTCACCAGTACCCCCGGGACAGGGGGCAAGCGAGCAGTACTTC.

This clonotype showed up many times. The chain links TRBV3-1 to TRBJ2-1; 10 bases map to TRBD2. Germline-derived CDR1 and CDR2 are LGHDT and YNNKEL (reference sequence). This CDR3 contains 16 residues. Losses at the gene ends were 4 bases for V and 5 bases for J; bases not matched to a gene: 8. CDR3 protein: CASSPLASGGDNEQFF. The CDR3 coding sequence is TGTGCCAGCAGCCCCTTGGCTAGCGGGGGCGACAATGAGCAGTTCTTC.

CDR3 nucleotides: TGCGCCAGCAGTCTGGAGAAGGCCTACGAGCAGTACTTC. Protein sequence: CASSLEKAYEQYF. J is TRBJ2-7 and V is TRBV10-2; no definite D call. The ends were cut back, 5 bases at V and 2 bases at J, with 10 bases in the middle. The CDR3 runs 13 residues. CDR1 WSHSY and CDR2 SAAADI come from the germline V gene.

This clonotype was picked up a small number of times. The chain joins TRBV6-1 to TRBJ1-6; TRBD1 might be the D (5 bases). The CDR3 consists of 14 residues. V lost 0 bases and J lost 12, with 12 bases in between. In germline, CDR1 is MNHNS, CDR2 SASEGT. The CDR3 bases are TGTGCCAGCAGTGAAGCTTGGGCGGGGGGACCCCTCCACTTT. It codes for CASSEAWAGGPLHF.

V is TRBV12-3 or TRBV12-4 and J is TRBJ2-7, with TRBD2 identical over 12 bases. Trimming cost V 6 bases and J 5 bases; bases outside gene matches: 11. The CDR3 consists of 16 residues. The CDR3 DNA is TGTGCCAGCAGCGGTCTAGCGGGGGGGCGAGGCCACGAGCAGTACTTC. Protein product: CASSGLAGGRGHEQYF.

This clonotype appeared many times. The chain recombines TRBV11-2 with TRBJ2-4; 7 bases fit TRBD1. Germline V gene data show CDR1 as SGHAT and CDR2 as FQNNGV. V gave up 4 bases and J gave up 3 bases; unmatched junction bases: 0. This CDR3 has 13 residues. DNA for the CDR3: TGTGCCAGCAGCTGGGACAGCAAAAACATTCAGTACTTC. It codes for CASSWDSKNIQYF.

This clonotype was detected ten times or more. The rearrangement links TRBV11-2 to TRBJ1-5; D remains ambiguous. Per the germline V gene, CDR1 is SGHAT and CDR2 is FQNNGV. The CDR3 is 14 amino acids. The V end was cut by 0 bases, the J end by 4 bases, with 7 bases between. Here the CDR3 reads CASSLEATNQPQHF. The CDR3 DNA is TGTGCCAGCAGCTTAGAAGCCACGAATCAGCCCCAGCATTTT.

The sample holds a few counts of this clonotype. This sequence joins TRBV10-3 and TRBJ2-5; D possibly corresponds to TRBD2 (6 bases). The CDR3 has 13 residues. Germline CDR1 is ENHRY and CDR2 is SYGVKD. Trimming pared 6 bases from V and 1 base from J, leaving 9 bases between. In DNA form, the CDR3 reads TGTGCCATCAGCAGAGCGGGCCAAGAGACCCAGTACTTC. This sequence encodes CAISRAGQETQYF.

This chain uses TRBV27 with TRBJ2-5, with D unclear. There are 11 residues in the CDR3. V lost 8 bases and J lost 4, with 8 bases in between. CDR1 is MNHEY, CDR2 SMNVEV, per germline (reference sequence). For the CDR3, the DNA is TGTGCCAGCGTGGCCGGAGAGACCCAGTACTTC. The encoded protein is CASVAGETQYF.

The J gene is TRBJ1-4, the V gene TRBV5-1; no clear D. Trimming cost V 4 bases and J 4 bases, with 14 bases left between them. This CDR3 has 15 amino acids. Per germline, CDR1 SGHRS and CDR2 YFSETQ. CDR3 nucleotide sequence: TGCGCCAGCAGCCCCTTACGGGCCCTTAATGAAAAACTGTTTTTT. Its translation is CASSPLRALNEKLFF.

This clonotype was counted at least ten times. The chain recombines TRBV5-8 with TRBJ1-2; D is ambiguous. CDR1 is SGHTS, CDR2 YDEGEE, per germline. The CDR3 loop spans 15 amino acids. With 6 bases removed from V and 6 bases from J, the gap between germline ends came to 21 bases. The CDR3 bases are TGTGCCAGCATAATCTACCGGGCCTTGGCAGATGGCTACACCTTC. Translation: CASIIYRALADGYTF.

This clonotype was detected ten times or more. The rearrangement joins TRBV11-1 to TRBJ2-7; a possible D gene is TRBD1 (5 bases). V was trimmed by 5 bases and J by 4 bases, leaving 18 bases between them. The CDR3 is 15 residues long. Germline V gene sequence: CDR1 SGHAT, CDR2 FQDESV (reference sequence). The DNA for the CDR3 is TGTGCCAGCAGCCAAAGGGGTAAGGGATTATACGAGCAGTACTTC. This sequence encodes CASSQRGKGLYEQYF.